Listed here are 23 T cell receptor beta chains from one sample, sequenced in a study of CD8 T cells in Susac syndrome. Reverse transcription of roughly 0.45 to 1 ug RNA was carried out with random hexamers. One entry per CDR3 protein results from TCRdb running MiXCR on the immunoSEQ multiplex PCR reads. Of 160,000 or so distinct CDR3 sequences in the sample, about 94% were seen once. The sample comprised CD8+ T cells from PBMCs. The receptors derive from a human donor with multiple sclerosis.

This chain links TRBV29-1 with TRBJ2-7; D unresolved. Per the germline V gene, CDR1 is SQVTM and CDR2 is ANQGSEA. Deletions cut 6 bases from V and 3 bases from J, with 15 bases between. This CDR3 comprises 13 residues. For the CDR3, the DNA is TGCAGCGTAGAAACCGGACGGATCTACGAGCAGTACTTC. Protein product: CSVETGRIYEQYF.

The chain joins TRBV29-1 to TRBJ1-2, with a weak D call TRBD1 (5 bases). The CDR3 has 12 residues. Germline assignment: CDR1 SQVTM and CDR2 ANQGSEA. The germline V and J ends were trimmed by 3 bases and 7 bases, with 12 bases remaining between them. DNA for the CDR3: TGCAGCGTTGAGGCAGGGTCGAGTGGCTACACCTTC. Its protein product is CSVEAGSSGYTF.

The chain carries TRBV15 and TRBJ2-3, with D tentatively TRBD2 (5 bases). The germline V gene encodes CDR1 LNHNV and CDR2 YYDKDF (reference sequence). Deletions cut 1 base from V and 4 bases from J, with 9 bases between. This CDR3 is built from 14 residues. The CDR3 is CATSRVGVADTQYF. In nucleotides, the CDR3 is TGTGCCACCAGCAGAGTCGGGGTTGCAGATACGCAGTATTTT.

The genes are TRBV3-1 and TRBJ2-3; D is ambiguous. The V gene lost 1 base and the J gene lost 4 bases, with 12 bases spanning the gap. The CDR3 has 15 residues. Germline values: CDR1 LGHDT, CDR2 YNNKEL (reference sequence). The CDR3 sequence is CASSQVPPPADTQYF. The CDR3 nucleotides read TGTGCCAGCAGCCAAGTGCCTCCACCGGCAGATACGCAGTATTTT.

This clonotype occurred many times. The CDR3 DNA is TGTGCCAGCAGCTACACAGATACGCAGTATTTT. Amino acids: CASSYTDTQYF. V and J are TRBV7-2 and TRBJ2-3; D uncertain. CDR1 and CDR2 (germline): SGHTA, FQGNSA. The CDR3 extends over 11 amino acids. Trimming took 4 bases from V and 2 from J, leaving 1 base between them.

The chain uses TRBV5-1 and TRBJ2-1; 11 bases line up with TRBD2. V lost 7 bases and J lost 2; bases outside the gene matches: 2. CDR1 and CDR2 (germline): SGHRS, YFSETQ. The CDR3 is 14 amino acids. The CDR3 region is CASGTSGPYNEQFF. The CDR3 nucleotides read TGCGCCAGCGGGACTAGCGGCCCCTACAATGAGCAGTTCTTC.

The chain joins TRBV28 to TRBJ2-1, with 10 bases that match TRBD2. CDR3 size: 17 residues. Germline V gives CDR1 MDHEN, CDR2 SYDVKM. V was clipped by 1 base and J by 5 bases; unmatched bases: 8. CDR3 sequence reads: CASSLYRTSGNNNEQFF. The DNA for the CDR3 is TGTGCCAGCAGTTTATACCGGACTAGCGGAAACAACAATGAGCAGTTCTTC.

CDR3 region: CSALAGGITDTQYF. The DNA for the CDR3 is TGCAGTGCCCTAGCGGGGGGGATCACAGATACGCAGTATTTT. The chain uses TRBV20-1 and TRBJ2-3; 12 bases line up with TRBD2. There are 14 residues in the CDR3. J gave up 2 bases and V 6 bases, and 3 bases lay outside the gene matches. The germline V gene encodes CDR1 DFQATT and CDR2 SNEGSKA (reference sequence).

The chain employs TRBV4-3 and TRBJ1-3; D uncertain. Germline lookup yields CDR1 LGHNA and CDR2 YSLEER. The ends were cut back, 0 bases at V and 4 bases at J, with 4 bases in the middle. CDR3 length: 13 residues. DNA for the CDR3: TGCGCCAGCAGCCAAGAGGGAGGAAACACCATATATTTT. This encodes CASSQEGGNTIYF.

The V gene is TRBV6-1, the J gene TRBJ2-7, with D uncertain. Trimming left V 6 bases short and J 4 bases short, with 25 bases between. The CDR3 sequence is 17 residues long. Germline CDR1 reads MNHNS; CDR2 reads SASEGT. The CDR3 DNA reads as TGTGCCAGCAGGGGTTCCTACTCGGGTAGACCTGCGTACGAGCAGTACTTC. Translating gives CASRGSYSGRPAYEQYF.

The chain has TRBV2 and TRBJ2-3; D call uncertain. The CDR3 has 12 residues. Germline CDR1 and CDR2: SNHLY and FYNNEI. Trimming removed 3 bases from V and 3 bases from J, with 4 bases in between. CDR3: CASSDRTDTQYF. The CDR3 region has the DNA TGTGCCAGCAGTGATCGTACAGATACGCAGTATTTT.

The chain employs TRBV12-3 or TRBV12-4 and TRBJ1-2; 7 nucleotides agree with TRBD1. The CDR3 covers 15 residues. V lost 6 bases and J lost 8; bases outside the gene matches: 15. The CDR3 DNA is TGTGCCAGCAGGGAACGGCTACAGGGGATGGAGGGCTACACCTTC. Its translation is CASRERLQGMEGYTF.

The chain uses TRBV18 and TRBJ1-2, with 9 positions matching TRBD1. CDR1 is KGHSH, CDR2 LQKENI, per germline. V gave up 3 bases and J gave up 5 bases; unmatched junction bases: 4. CDR3 length: 14 amino acids. The CDR3 reads CASSPRDRAYGYTF. As DNA, the CDR3 is TGTGCCAGCTCACCGCGGGACAGGGCATATGGCTACACCTTC.

CDR3 sequence: CATSRGNYGYTF. The CDR3 nucleotides read TGTGCCACCAGTCGGGGTAACTATGGCTACACCTTC. The genes are TRBV24-1 and TRBJ1-2; no firm D call. The germline V gene has CDR1 KGHDR and CDR2 SFDVKD. The CDR3 loop spans 12 amino acids. Between the trimmed V and J ends, which lost 6 bases and 1 base, there was a span of 5 bases.

The chain combines TRBV4-1 with TRBJ1-2; no clear D gene. V dropped 5 bases and J dropped 0 bases, with 10 bases sitting between them. From germline, CDR1 is MGHRA and CDR2 YSYEKL. The CDR3 spans 14 residues. The CDR3 is CASSGRRPNYGYTF. DNA of the CDR3: TGCGCCAGCAGCGGCAGGCGGCCTAACTATGGCTACACCTTC.

The V and J genes are TRBV7-9 and TRBJ2-5; D possibly uses TRBD1 or TRBD2 (6 bases each). Trimming shortened V by 4 bases and J by 2 bases, and 11 bases separated the two germline ends. CDR3 size: 14 residues. Per the germline V gene, CDR1 is SEHNR and CDR2 is FQNEAQ (reference sequence). The CDR3 DNA follows: TGTGCCAGCAGCTGGAGGGGGGAGCAAGAGACCCAGTACTTC. Its translation: CASSWRGEQETQYF.

V and J are TRBV4-1 and TRBJ2-1; D uncertain. CDR3 length: 20 amino acids. Per the germline V gene, CDR1 is MGHRA and CDR2 is YSYEKL. The germline V and J ends were trimmed by 1 base and 0 bases, with 22 bases remaining between them. Written as DNA, the CDR3 is TGCGCCAGCAGCCAAGTATTTGATTCGATAGGGTCCGGCTCCTACAATGAGCAGTTCTTC. Encoded protein: CASSQVFDSIGSGSYNEQFF.

The J gene is TRBJ1-2, the V gene TRBV29-1; D is uncertain. Between the trimmed V and J ends, which lost 3 bases and 7 bases, there was a span of 18 bases. Germline values: CDR1 SQVTM, CDR2 ANQGSEA. The CDR3 totals 14 residues. The CDR3 sequence is CSVDDQARKPGYTF. The DNA for the CDR3 is TGCAGCGTTGATGATCAGGCCAGAAAACCTGGCTACACCTTC.

V and J are TRBV20-1 and TRBJ1-2; D remains ambiguous. The CDR3 sequence is 16 residues long. V was pared by 1 base and J by 3 bases, with 18 bases between. Germline values: CDR1 DFQATT, CDR2 SNEGSKA (reference sequence). CDR3 nucleotides: TGCAGTGCTAGAGGTTATAGGGCAAACCGAGACTATGGCTACACCTTC. This sequence encodes CSARGYRANRDYGYTF.

J is TRBJ2-7 and V is TRBV13; a possible D gene is TRBD1 (5 bases). Between the trimmed V and J ends, which lost 4 bases and 3 bases, there was a span of 10 bases. Germline assignment: CDR1 PRHDT and CDR2 FYEKMQ (reference sequence). CDR3 length: 13 residues. The chain's CDR3 is CASSSRQLYEQYF. CDR3 DNA sequence: TGTGCCAGCAGCTCGCGACAGCTCTACGAGCAGTACTTC.

J is TRBJ1-5 and V is TRBV12-3 or TRBV12-4; D unresolved. The CDR3 spans 13 residues. Trimming shortened V by 0 bases and J by 8 bases, and 8 bases separated the two germline ends. In DNA form, the CDR3 reads TGTGCCAGCAGTTTAGCCGGCCGGGAGCCCCAGCATTTT. Protein: CASSLAGREPQHF.

The CDR3, as DNA: TGTGCCAGCAGCCAAGATACGTTGGAAGCTTTCTTT. This translates into CASSQDTLEAFF. The chain carries TRBV3-1 and TRBJ1-1; D not resolved. Germline CDR1 and CDR2: LGHDT and YNNKEL (reference sequence). This CDR3 has 12 residues. With 0 bases removed from V and 8 bases from J, the gap between germline ends came to 7 bases.

CDR3 protein: CASSQGPRVETQYF. CDR3 sequence (DNA): TGCGCCAGCAGCCAAGGGCCCAGGGTGGAGACCCAGTACTTC. The genes are TRBV4-1 and TRBJ2-5, with D perhaps TRBD1 (5 bases). V shed 1 base and J shed 5 bases, with 11 bases lying between them. Germline V gene lookup returns CDR1 MGHRA and CDR2 YSYEKL. This CDR3 comprises 14 residues.